This T cell receptor (beta chain) stems from a study of blood T cell repertoires in COVID-19. Overall study context: Acute and convalescent COVID-19 specimens originated in the United States, Italy and Spain.

The table came from immunoSEQ multiplex PCR; TCRdb's copy has only in-frame clones and leaves some out. The sample yields roughly 320,000 clones, approximately 90% seen once. Participants were aged 18 to 89 years, lived in under 25 US areas, and enrolled virtually. The specimen sequenced was PBMCs or T cells enriched from blood (not recorded which). The receptor's source is a woman under 40 who had been exposed to COVID-19.

The CDR3 nucleotides are TGTGCCAGCAGTTTCTCCGCGACTAGCGTCCTAAGAGAGCAGTACTTC. Translation gives CASSFSATSVLREQYF. J is TRBJ2-7 and V is TRBV5-5, with 8 bases that match TRBD2. Germline values: CDR1 SGHKS, CDR2 YYEKEE (reference sequence). CDR3 length: 16 residues. The trim removed 5 bases at V and 7 bases at J, leaving 17 bases unmatched.